One and the same sample provided the 24 T cell receptor beta chains below, sequenced in a study of blood T cell repertoires in COVID-19. This table comes from immunoSEQ multiplex PCR, and its TCRdb copy is limited to in-frame clones, with some not included. The table has 60,000 or so clones, roughly four fifths seen once. Sequenced material: peripheral blood. The origin of the receptors is a man aged 55 to 70 with acute or convalescent COVID-19.

This chain joins TRBV5-6 and TRBJ1-6; D remains unclear. Germline V gene sequence: CDR1 SGHDT, CDR2 YYEEEE. Trimming took off 3 bases at V and 9 bases at J, with 16 bases between the two ends. This CDR3 region has 15 residues. In nucleotides, the CDR3 is TGTGCCAGCAGCTCTAGTCGCCCCGGGATTTCACCCCTCCACTTT. Amino acids: CASSSSRPGISPLHF.

The chain joins TRBV30 to TRBJ2-3; the match to TRBD2 covers 8 bases. CDR3 length equals 14 residues. With 4 bases clipped from V and 6 bases from J, the junction kept 9 bases outside the gene matches. Germline V gene lookup returns CDR1 GTSNPN and CDR2 SVGIG (reference sequence). DNA of the CDR3: TGTGCCTGGAAGGTAGGGCGGGGGGCCGATACGCAGTATTTT. It encodes CAWKVGRGADTQYF.

The chain recombines TRBV18 with TRBJ2-7; D gene ambiguous. Germline CDR1 reads KGHSH; CDR2 reads LQKENI. This CDR3 has 14 residues. Trimming took 0 bases from V and 0 from J, leaving 6 bases between them. CDR3 sequence (DNA): TGTGCCAGCTCACCACCGGCCAACTCCTACGAGCAGTACTTC. It codes for CASSPPANSYEQYF.

The rearrangement uses TRBV20-1 and TRBJ2-1; TRBD1 agrees at 7 bases. The CDR3 is 15 amino acids. V dropped 3 bases and J dropped 8; count of bases not matched to a gene: 13. Per germline, CDR1 DFQATT and CDR2 SNEGSKA (reference sequence). CDR3 region: CSASGTPGTAYEQFF. The DNA for the CDR3 is TGCAGTGCTAGTGGTACCCCCGGGACAGCGTATGAGCAGTTCTTC.

The V call is TRBV7-2, the J call TRBJ1-1, with 7 bases fitting TRBD1. CDR1 is SGHTA and CDR2 is FQGNSA in the germline V gene. With V trimmed by 2 bases and J by 5 bases, 5 bases remained unmatched. This CDR3 is built from 14 residues. The CDR3 reads CASSLTRGRTEAFF. CDR3 DNA sequence: TGTGCCAGCAGCTTAACTAGGGGGCGAACTGAAGCTTTCTTT.

CDR3 residues: CASSPGTVFRNTEAFF. The CDR3 coding sequence is TGCGCCAGCAGCCCGGGAACTGTATTTAGGAACACTGAAGCTTTCTTT. This chain joins TRBV5-1 and TRBJ1-1; D not certain. With 4 bases removed from V and 1 base from J, the gap between germline ends came to 17 bases. Per the germline V gene, CDR1 is SGHRS and CDR2 is YFSETQ. The CDR3 is 16 amino acids.

This chain connects TRBV19 to TRBJ1-2; the D gene is possibly TRBD1 (5 bases). This CDR3 is 16 amino acids long. V was trimmed by 5 bases and J by 3 bases, leaving 19 bases between them. Germline V lookup: CDR1 LNHDA, CDR2 SQIVND (reference sequence). This CDR3 is CASSSLSWGEDYGYTF. CDR3 nucleotides: TGTGCCAGTAGTTCACTCTCTTGGGGGGAAGACTATGGCTACACCTTC.

The V call is TRBV29-1, the J call TRBJ2-4, with TRBD1 matching over 9 bases. The CDR3 runs to 14 residues. V lost 3 bases and J lost 13; bases outside the gene matches: 13. From germline, CDR1 is SQVTM and CDR2 ANQGSEA. CDR3 region: CSVERVVPGQGQYF. The CDR3, as DNA: TGCAGCGTTGAGAGGGTCGTCCCGGGACAGGGCCAGTACTTC.

V and J are TRBV19 and TRBJ1-1; D may be TRBD1 (5 bases). The CDR3 loop spans 14 amino acids. Germline V gene data show CDR1 as LNHDA and CDR2 as SQIVND (reference sequence). V was shortened by 3 bases and J by 5 bases, with 13 bases between the two germline ends. In DNA form, the CDR3 reads TGTGCCAGTAGTATTGGCGACGGGGGAACTGAAGCTTTCTTT. Protein: CASSIGDGGTEAFF.

In DNA form, the CDR3 reads TGCAGCGTACCGACAGGGAATGGGGTTAGCTACACCTTC. Its translation: CSVPTGNGVSYTF. The chain has TRBV29-1 and TRBJ1-2; TRBD1 aligns across 7 bases. This CDR3 contains 13 residues. Per germline, CDR1 SQVTM and CDR2 ANQGSEA. Germline trimming cut 6 bases from V and 9 bases from J; bases unmatched to any gene: 13.

This clone has a single count. The V and J genes are TRBV5-8 and TRBJ2-2; tentative D call: TRBD1 (5 bases). V dropped 0 bases and J dropped 3 bases, with 12 bases sitting between them. This CDR3 is 16 amino acids long. Germline V gene sequence: CDR1 SGHTS, CDR2 YDEGEE. CDR3: CASSLEDPTDTGELFF. CDR3 in DNA: TGTGCCAGCAGCTTGGAGGACCCGACAGACACCGGGGAGCTGTTTTTT.

In this sample, this clone turned up a few times. This chain uses TRBV30 with TRBJ2-1; D possibly corresponds to TRBD1 (6 bases). Trimming took 3 bases from V and 0 from J, leaving 15 bases between them. Germline V gene lookup returns CDR1 GTSNPN and CDR2 SVGIG (reference sequence). The CDR3 has 16 residues. The DNA of the CDR3 is TGTGCCTGGAGACCCCGACAGGCCTACTCCTACAATGAGCAGTTCTTC. It specifies CAWRPRQAYSYNEQFF.

V and J are TRBV5-1 and TRBJ2-1; perhaps TRBD2 as D (7 bases). Trimming stripped 2 bases from V and 0 bases from J, with 15 bases between. Germline V lookup: CDR1 SGHRS, CDR2 YFSETQ. The CDR3 sequence is 17 residues long. The CDR3 bases are TGCGCCAGCAGCTTAAGGGGGGGGCCGACCTCCTACAATGAGCAGTTCTTC. Its protein is CASSLRGGPTSYNEQFF.

The chain links TRBV2 to TRBJ1-4; TRBD1 agrees at 10 bases. V shed 7 bases, J shed 7 bases, and the junction held 6 bases outside the gene matches. CDR1 is SNHLY and CDR2 is FYNNEI in the germline V gene. The CDR3 runs to 14 residues. Here the CDR3 reads CASTRQGAPEKLFF. The CDR3 coding sequence is TGTGCCAGCACAAGACAGGGGGCGCCTGAAAAACTGTTTTTT.

The chain has TRBV4-2 and TRBJ2-7; 8 bases are a match to TRBD2. V dropped 0 bases and J dropped 3; count of bases not matched to a gene: 7. Germline V CDR1 and CDR2: LGHNA, YNFKEQ. The CDR3 totals 16 residues. CDR3 nucleotide sequence: TGTGCCAGCAGCCAAGAGTCCCGGGGGGGCGTCTACGAGCAGTACTTC. This codes for CASSQESRGGVYEQYF.

The gene calls are TRBV29-1 and TRBJ1-4; 9 nucleotides agree with TRBD1. The V and J ends lost 7 bases and 8 bases, in that order; junction bases with no gene match: 8. The CDR3 contains 13 residues. Looked up from germline, CDR1 is SQVTM and CDR2 is ANQGSEA. The CDR3 protein is CSAGQGSREKLFF. DNA for the CDR3: TGCAGCGCAGGACAGGGGAGTAGAGAAAAACTGTTTTTT. Complete variable domain (other parts from reference TRBV29-1 and TRBJ1-4): SAVISQKPSRDICQRGTSLTIQCQVDSQVTMMFWYRQQPGQSLTLIATANQGSEATYESGFVIDKFPISRPNLTFSTLTVSNMSPEDSSIYLCSAGQGSREKLFFGSGTQLSVL.

This chain joins TRBV12-3 or TRBV12-4 and TRBJ1-1; unclear D gene. The V and J ends lost 5 bases and 1 base respectively, with 8 bases between them. The CDR3 consists of 13 residues. As DNA, the CDR3 is TGTGCCAGCAGTCGCTCTAGGAACACTGAAGCTTTCTTT. Encoded protein: CASSRSRNTEAFF.

The chain recombines TRBV6-6 with TRBJ2-3; D ambiguous. V lost 4 bases and J 0 bases, leaving 11 bases between the germline ends. CDR1 and CDR2 (germline): MNHNY, SVGAGI (reference sequence). This CDR3 contains 15 residues. Here the CDR3 DNA reads TGTGCCAGCAGTTCCCCGATCACTAGCACAGATACGCAGTATTTT. This translates into CASSSPITSTDTQYF.

V and J are TRBV6-5 and TRBJ1-1; a possible D gene is TRBD1 (6 bases). The CDR3 spans 14 residues. Germline-derived CDR1 and CDR2 are MNHEY and SVGAGI. V lost 6 bases and J 7 bases, leaving 18 bases between the germline ends. The CDR3 DNA reads TGTGCCAGCAGCCGGGTTGGACAGTTCAATGAAGCTTTCTTT. Amino acids: CASSRVGQFNEAFF.

The rearrangement joins TRBV19 to TRBJ2-1; perhaps TRBD2 as D (5 bases). Germline V gene lookup returns CDR1 LNHDA and CDR2 SQIVND (reference sequence). The CDR3 is 20 amino acids. V lost 3 bases to trimming and J lost 0 bases, with 24 bases between them. CDR3 region: CASSISGVPRDSSSYNEQFF. CDR3 sequence (DNA): TGTGCCAGTAGTATTTCTGGGGTCCCGAGGGATTCTAGCTCCTACAATGAGCAGTTCTTC.

The table lists this clone with a few counts. This chain joins TRBV2 and TRBJ1-2, with D maybe TRBD1 (6 bases). The ends were cut back, 4 bases at V and 4 bases at J, with 13 bases in the middle. Germline V gives CDR1 SNHLY, CDR2 FYNNEI. The CDR3 loop spans 14 amino acids. DNA of the CDR3: TGTGCCAGCAGTGTATCAGGGGAGGGCTATGGCTACACCTTC. It codes for CASSVSGEGYGYTF.

This chain connects TRBV6-5 to TRBJ2-2, with D unresolved. V was pared by 7 bases and J by 3 bases, with 6 bases between. Per germline, CDR1 MNHEY and CDR2 SVGAGI. The CDR3 is 12 amino acids. The CDR3 here is CASTSDTGELFF. As DNA, the CDR3 is TGTGCCAGCACGAGTGACACCGGGGAGCTGTTTTTT.

This chain uses TRBV6-5 with TRBJ1-2; perhaps TRBD1 as D (5 bases). The CDR3 covers 14 residues. Trimming pared 8 bases from V and 4 bases from J, leaving 17 bases between. Germline CDR1 MNHEY, CDR2 SVGAGI. CDR3 sequence: CASRKRDSPYGYTF. CDR3 in DNA: TGTGCCAGCCGTAAGAGAGACAGTCCCTATGGCTACACCTTC.

V gene TRBV6-5 combines with J gene TRBJ2-1; 10 bases are a match to TRBD2. CDR1 and CDR2 from the germline V gene are MNHEY and SVGAGI. The CDR3 length is 12 residues. V lost 7 bases, J lost 13 bases, and 7 bases stayed unmatched. The CDR3 DNA reads as TGTGCCAGCACGTTTAGCGGGGGGCTTCAGTTCTTC. Protein: CASTFSGGLQFF.